Listed here are 9 T cell receptor beta chains from one sample, sequenced in a study of cytomegalovirus exposure and HLA in healthy donors. PCR employed 60 Vbeta and 13 Jbeta primers. Libraries were prepared by immunoSEQ multiplex PCR; TCRdb keeps only in-frame clonotypes and omits some of them. The sample lists about 65,000 clones, approximately 60% occurring once. Specimen: PBMCs. The receptors come from a young man in good health and CMV-seronegative.

This chain connects TRBV28 to TRBJ1-6; possible D gene TRBD1, 6 bases. Germline V lookup: CDR1 MDHEN, CDR2 SYDVKM. The V end lost 10 bases, the J end lost 10 bases, and 17 bases lay between the germline ends. CDR3 length equals 13 residues. CDR3 region: CATEGGAGSPLHF. The CDR3 region has the DNA TGTGCCACCGAGGGGGGGGCCGGCTCACCCCTCCACTTT.

The CDR3 loop is CASSHPGQGVYEQYF. CDR3 bases: TGTGCCAGCAGCCACCCGGGACAGGGTGTTTACGAGCAGTACTTC. The rearrangement links TRBV7-9 to TRBJ2-7, with 9 bases that match TRBD1. V trimming: 5 bases; J trimming: 4 bases; junction bases outside the gene matches: 9. This CDR3 has 15 residues. Germline values: CDR1 SEHNR, CDR2 FQNEAQ (reference sequence).

This clone was detected only a few times. This chain links TRBV13 with TRBJ1-1; D gene ambiguous. The V gene's germline CDR1 is PRHDT and CDR2 FYEKMQ (reference sequence). Trimming cost V 5 bases and J 2 bases, with 3 bases left between them. This CDR3 contains 11 residues. Here the CDR3 reads CASSTNTEAFF. The DNA for the CDR3 is TGTGCCAGCAGCACAAACACTGAAGCTTTCTTT.

The gene calls are TRBV30 and TRBJ1-1, with a weak D call TRBD1 (5 bases). The germline CDR1 and CDR2 sequences are GTSNPN and SVGIG (reference sequence). This CDR3 region has 13 residues. The V end lost 5 bases, the J end lost 0 bases, and 10 bases lay between the germline ends. This chain's CDR3 is CAWQDTMNTEAFF. The CDR3 DNA follows: TGTGCCTGGCAGGACACAATGAACACTGAAGCTTTCTTT.

The chain employs TRBV2 and TRBJ2-1; 9 bases align to TRBD2. V lost 2 bases to trimming and J lost 7 bases; unmatched junction nucleotides: 6. The germline CDR1 and CDR2 sequences are SNHLY and FYNNEI. This CDR3 is built from 15 residues. DNA of the CDR3: TGTGCCAGCAGTGAATTAGCGGGGGCCAGGAATGAGCAGTTCTTC. Its translation is CASSELAGARNEQFF.

J is TRBJ1-2 and V is TRBV13; TRBD1 matches 7 bases. The V gene's germline CDR1 is PRHDT and CDR2 FYEKMQ (reference sequence). After removal of 5 bases from V and 4 bases from J, the junction contained 13 bases not matched to a gene. This CDR3 is built from 16 residues. Written as DNA, the CDR3 is TGTGCCAGCAGCACGATACAGGGGCCCCTCGGCTATGGCTACACCTTC. Translated: CASSTIQGPLGYGYTF.

The rearrangement uses TRBV2 and TRBJ2-7; 8 nucleotides match TRBD2. J was trimmed by 8 bases and V by 6 bases; bases with no gene match: 18. This CDR3 region has 16 residues. CDR1 is SNHLY, CDR2 FYNNEI, per germline. For the CDR3, the DNA is TGTGCCAGCAGACTCTCTGGGGTAGCGGGGATATTACAGCAGTACTTC. It translates to CASRLSGVAGILQQYF.

J is TRBJ1-4 and V is TRBV6-1; TRBD1 agrees at 7 bases. V shed 6 bases, J shed 2 bases, and the junction held 3 bases outside the gene matches. The CDR3 covers 14 residues. From germline, CDR1 is MNHNS and CDR2 SASEGT. CDR3 sequence: CASSDRATNEKLFF. For the CDR3, the DNA is TGTGCCAGCAGCGACAGGGCGACTAATGAAAAACTGTTTTTT.

This rearrangement joins TRBV11-3 to TRBJ2-7, with 9 bases identical to TRBD1. The trim removed 0 bases at V and 2 bases at J, leaving 2 bases unmatched. Germline V gives CDR1 SGHNT, CDR2 YENEEA. The CDR3 loop spans 15 amino acids. The CDR3, as DNA: TGTGCCAGCAGCTTAGAGGGACAGGGCGCCTACGAGCAGTACTTC. It encodes CASSLEGQGAYEQYF.